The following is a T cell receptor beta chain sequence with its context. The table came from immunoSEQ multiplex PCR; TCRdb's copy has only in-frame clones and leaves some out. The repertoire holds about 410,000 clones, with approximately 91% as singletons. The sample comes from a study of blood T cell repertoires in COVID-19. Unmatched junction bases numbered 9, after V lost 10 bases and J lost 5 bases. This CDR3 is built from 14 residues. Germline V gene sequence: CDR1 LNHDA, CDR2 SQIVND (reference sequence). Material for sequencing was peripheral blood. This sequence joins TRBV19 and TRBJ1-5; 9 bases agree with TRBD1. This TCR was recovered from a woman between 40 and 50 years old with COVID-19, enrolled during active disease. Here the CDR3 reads CATCGTGYDQPQHF. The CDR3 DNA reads TGTGCCACCTGCGGGACAGGGTATGATCAGCCCCAGCATTTT.